This paragraph reports one TCR beta chain. Its antigen is as yet unknown. Once extracted for a subset, genomic DNA was divided evenly among several immunoSEQ plates. The sorted-subset replicate PCRs were given about 200 ng DNA, which is 25,000 to 35,000 T cell genomes. Measured with immunoSEQ multiplex PCR; TCRdb has only the in-frame clones, and not every one. The sample includes about 550,000 clones, around 95% of them seen just once. This CDR3 has 16 residues. The junction had 3 bases not matched to a gene; V was cut back by 0 bases and J by 3 bases. CDR1 and CDR2 from the germline V gene are MNHEY and SMNVEV (reference sequence). CD45RO-negative cells were positively selected for CCR7, leaving out terminally differentiated effector memory CD45RA+ cells. The data were obtained in a study of shared clonotypes between healthy human individuals. Points from the study as a whole: Generally, naive subsets (rather than memory subsets) showed larger estimated richness. Non-shared clonotypes had lower generation probabilities than those shared by all four donors.

This TCR was recovered from a woman aged 25 to 45 in good health. V is TRBV27 and J is TRBJ1-5; TRBD1 matches at 9 bases. The sample taken for sequencing was naive CD8+ T cells sorted from blood. CDR3: CASSLSGTGYNQPQHF. The DNA for the CDR3 is TGTGCCAGCAGTTTATCAGGGACAGGGTACAATCAGCCCCAGCATTTT.